This TCR beta chain is drawn from a study of T cell responses to AZD1222 COVID-19 vaccine. Notes on the study in general: Seropositive at baseline were only a handful of AZD1222 recipients. White British people made up most donors, females outnumbered males, and clonal diversity was possibly underestimated.

As regards this clone: What it binds is not known.

Looked up from germline, CDR1 is SGHDN and CDR2 is FVKESK. CDR3 length: 16 residues. V lost 4 bases and J 0 bases, leaving 16 bases between the germline ends. This table comes from immunoSEQ multiplex PCR, and its TCRdb copy is limited to in-frame clones, with some not included. The profile shows roughly 130,000 clones, around nine tenths of them singletons. The material was peripheral blood, obtained on day 0 of AZD1222 vaccination. The sequence derives from an adult in good health. J is TRBJ2-7 and V is TRBV14, with TRBD2 as a possible D gene (6 bases). Written as DNA, the CDR3 is TGTGCCAGCAGCCTTCGGACGGGACTGAACTCCTACGAGCAGTACTTC. As protein: CASSLRTGLNSYEQYF.